These T cell receptor beta chains were read from a single sample in a study of T cell changes during pregnancy in multiple sclerosis. Clones were read by immunoSEQ multiplex PCR, and TCRdb kept only the in-frame ones, dropping some. This sample has 43,000 or so clones, with about nine tenths found just once. The sample taken for sequencing was PBMCs (not recorded whether the cells were cultured). These receptors came from a female donor with multiple sclerosis, enrolled in a pregnancy study. The CDR3 runs from the conserved cysteine through the conserved F or W. Each record gives: CDR3 protein, CDR3 DNA, clone size, J gene, V gene, D gene. D genes are given only for firm matches. Not all rows give a size; the values are once, few, many and, for expanded clones, a class.

cdr3_aa: CASGQGFGEQYF
cdr3_nt: TGTGCGTCCGGACAGGGTTTTGGCGAGCAGTACTTC
clone_size: .
j_call: TRBJ2-7
v_call: TRBV19
d_call: TRBD1

cdr3_aa: CASSVNSGSIYEQYF
cdr3_nt: TGTGCCAGCAGCGTGAATAGCGGGAGTATCTACGAGCAGTACTTC
clone_size: .
j_call: TRBJ2-7
v_call: TRBV11-3
d_call: TRBD2

cdr3_aa: CAWSVPGRFSGANVLTF
cdr3_nt: TGTGCCTGGAGTGTACCCGGACGGTTTTCTGGGGCCAACGTCCTGACTTTC
clone_size: .
j_call: TRBJ2-6
v_call: TRBV30
d_call: .

cdr3_aa: CASSLDRAGANVLTF
cdr3_nt: TGTGCCAGCAGTCTGGACAGGGCTGGGGCCAACGTCCTGACTTTC
clone_size: .
j_call: TRBJ2-6
v_call: TRBV28
d_call: TRBD1

cdr3_aa: CASSPSHGSYEQYF
cdr3_nt: TGTGCCAGCAGCCCGTCTCACGGCTCCTACGAGCAGTACTTC
clone_size: .
j_call: TRBJ2-7
v_call: TRBV7-8
d_call: .

cdr3_aa: CAWSQPGQNYGYTF
cdr3_nt: TGTGCCTGGAGTCAACCGGGACAGAACTATGGCTACACCTTC
clone_size: .
j_call: TRBJ1-2
v_call: TRBV30
d_call: TRBD1

cdr3_aa: CASSIAGTGVGLGKNIQYF
cdr3_nt: TGTGCCAGTAGTATAGCCGGGACAGGGGTGGGGTTGGGCAAAAACATTCAGTACTTC
clone_size: .
j_call: TRBJ2-4
v_call: TRBV19
d_call: TRBD1

cdr3_aa: CASSIGTEETQYF
cdr3_nt: TGTGCCAGCAGCATCGGGACAGAAGAGACCCAGTACTTC
clone_size: .
j_call: TRBJ2-5
v_call: TRBV7-2
d_call: TRBD1

cdr3_aa: CASSSGLAGNTDTQYF
cdr3_nt: TGCGCCAGCAGCTCAGGACTAGCGGGAAACACAGATACGCAGTATTTT
clone_size: .
j_call: TRBJ2-3
v_call: TRBV5-1
d_call: TRBD2

cdr3_aa: CASSDVSVSGANVLTF
cdr3_nt: TGTGCCAGCAGTGATGTCTCCGTCTCTGGGGCCAACGTCCTGACTTTC
clone_size: .
j_call: TRBJ2-6
v_call: TRBV25-1
d_call: .

cdr3_aa: CASKKPGLAIGEQYF
cdr3_nt: TGTGCCAGCAAAAAACCGGGACTAGCGATTGGCGAGCAGTACTTC
clone_size: .
j_call: TRBJ2-7
v_call: TRBV6-6
d_call: TRBD2

cdr3_aa: CASSALAIPGELFF
cdr3_nt: TGTGCCAGCAGCGCGTTAGCAATCCCCGGGGAGCTGTTTTTT
clone_size: .
j_call: TRBJ2-2
v_call: TRBV7-7
d_call: .

cdr3_aa: CASVGTSYEQYF
cdr3_nt: TGTGCCAGCGTAGGGACTAGCTACGAGCAGTACTTC
clone_size: .
j_call: TRBJ2-7
v_call: TRBV6-6
d_call: TRBD2

cdr3_aa: CASRGEKNIQYF
cdr3_nt: TGCGCCAGCAGGGGGGAAAAAAACATTCAGTACTTC
clone_size: .
j_call: TRBJ2-4
v_call: TRBV5-1
d_call: .

cdr3_aa: CASSVAPLGADTGELFF
cdr3_nt: TGTGCCAGCAGCGTAGCTCCCTTAGGGGCGGACACCGGGGAGCTGTTTTTT
clone_size: once
j_call: TRBJ2-2
v_call: TRBV9
d_call: .

cdr3_aa: CSVLGQAGATEAFF
cdr3_nt: TGCAGCGTCCTCGGACAGGCTGGTGCCACTGAAGCTTTCTTT
clone_size: .
j_call: TRBJ1-1
v_call: TRBV29-1
d_call: TRBD1

cdr3_aa: CASTTVGVAGLDEKLFF
cdr3_nt: TGCGCCAGCACCACCGTAGGGGTCGCGGGGCTTGATGAAAAACTGTTTTTT
clone_size: .
j_call: TRBJ1-4
v_call: TRBV4-1
d_call: .

cdr3_aa: CASSFSTDYEQYF
cdr3_nt: TGTGCCAGCAGCTTTTCGACAGACTACGAGCAGTACTTC
clone_size: once
j_call: TRBJ2-7
v_call: TRBV7-6
d_call: .

cdr3_aa: CASSQAAAGSYEQYF
cdr3_nt: TGCGCCAGCAGCCAAGCTGCGGCGGGTTCCTACGAGCAGTACTTC
clone_size: .
j_call: TRBJ2-7
v_call: TRBV4-1
d_call: .

cdr3_aa: CSVVQANTGELFF
cdr3_nt: TGCAGCGTTGTCCAGGCGAACACCGGGGAGCTGTTTTTT
clone_size: .
j_call: TRBJ2-2
v_call: TRBV29-1
d_call: .

cdr3_aa: CASRPDLPLGNQPQHF
cdr3_nt: TGTGCCAGTAGACCGGACCTACCGTTGGGCAATCAGCCCCAGCATTTT
clone_size: .
j_call: TRBJ1-5
v_call: TRBV19
d_call: .

cdr3_aa: CASSLSGEGETQYF
cdr3_nt: TGCGCCAGCAGTCTCTCAGGGGAGGGAGAGACCCAGTACTTC
clone_size: .
j_call: TRBJ2-5
v_call: TRBV5-1
d_call: .

cdr3_aa: CASSEGQYTDTQYF
cdr3_nt: TGCGCCAGCAGCGAGGGACAGTACACAGATACGCAGTATTTT
clone_size: .
j_call: TRBJ2-3
v_call: TRBV5-1
d_call: TRBD1

cdr3_aa: CASSPLGQGSYEQYF
cdr3_nt: TGTGCCAGCAGTCCCCTGGGGCAGGGGAGTTACGAGCAGTACTTC
clone_size: once
j_call: TRBJ2-7
v_call: TRBV27
d_call: .

cdr3_aa: CSVRTLLSGELFF
cdr3_nt: TGCAGCGTTCGGACACTTTTGAGCGGGGAGCTGTTTTTT
clone_size: once
j_call: TRBJ2-2
v_call: TRBV29-1
d_call: .

cdr3_aa: CASSLEWRETQYF
cdr3_nt: TGTGCCAGCAGCTTGGAATGGCGAGAGACCCAGTACTTC
clone_size: .
j_call: TRBJ2-5
v_call: TRBV5-4
d_call: .

cdr3_aa: CAISRTSYEQYF
cdr3_nt: TGTGCCATCAGTAGGACCTCCTACGAGCAGTACTTC
clone_size: .
j_call: TRBJ2-7
v_call: TRBV10-3
d_call: .

cdr3_aa: CASSDGTLFEAFF
cdr3_nt: TGTGCCAGCAGCGACGGGACATTATTTGAAGCTTTCTTT
clone_size: .
j_call: TRBJ1-1
v_call: TRBV7-8
d_call: .

cdr3_aa: CAWSPRRGDTQYF
cdr3_nt: TGTGCCTGGAGTCCCCGGAGAGGAGATACGCAGTATTTT
clone_size: .
j_call: TRBJ2-3
v_call: TRBV30
d_call: .

cdr3_aa: CASSFSVGGRETQYF
cdr3_nt: TGTGCCAGCAGCTTTTCGGTGGGGGGAAGAGAGACCCAGTACTTC
clone_size: .
j_call: TRBJ2-5
v_call: TRBV5-6
d_call: .

cdr3_aa: CASSYPREKPNEQYF
cdr3_nt: TGTGCCAGCAGTTACCCGCGGGAGAAGCCCAACGAGCAGTACTTC
clone_size: .
j_call: TRBJ2-7
v_call: TRBV6-5
d_call: TRBD2

cdr3_aa: CASSRTGGYQPQHF
cdr3_nt: TGTGCCAGCAGCAGGACAGGGGGATATCAGCCCCAGCATTTT
clone_size: .
j_call: TRBJ1-5
v_call: TRBV28
d_call: TRBD1

cdr3_aa: CASSEMSGGRQPQHF
cdr3_nt: TGTGCCAGCAGTGAGATGTCAGGGGGAAGGCAGCCCCAGCATTTT
clone_size: .
j_call: TRBJ1-5
v_call: TRBV2
d_call: TRBD1

cdr3_aa: CASNSGNGAMNTEAFF
cdr3_nt: TGCGCCAGCAATTCGGGGAATGGGGCGATGAACACTGAAGCTTTCTTT
clone_size: .
j_call: TRBJ1-1
v_call: TRBV10-2
d_call: .

cdr3_aa: CASALGPQETQYF
cdr3_nt: TGTGCCAGCGCCTTGGGCCCCCAAGAGACCCAGTACTTC
clone_size: .
j_call: TRBJ2-5
v_call: TRBV18
d_call: .

cdr3_aa: CASSLQGLMFGELFF
cdr3_nt: TGTGCCAGCAGTTTACAGGGTTTAATGTTCGGGGAGCTGTTTTTT
clone_size: once
j_call: TRBJ2-2
v_call: TRBV27
d_call: .

cdr3_aa: CASRRRGATSTDTQYF
cdr3_nt: TGTGCCAGCAGGCGCAGAGGGGCAACTAGCACAGATACGCAGTATTTT
clone_size: .
j_call: TRBJ2-3
v_call: TRBV11-2
d_call: .

cdr3_aa: CASSFYGSNYEQYF
cdr3_nt: TGTGCCAGCAGTTTTTACGGCAGCAACTACGAGCAGTACTTC
clone_size: .
j_call: TRBJ2-7
v_call: TRBV27
d_call: .

cdr3_aa: CATALTTSPNEQFF
cdr3_nt: TGTGCCACTGCGTTAACGACTAGTCCCAATGAGCAGTTCTTC
clone_size: .
j_call: TRBJ2-1
v_call: TRBV6-5
d_call: .

cdr3_aa: CASSPMGQGLGNEQFF
cdr3_nt: TGTGCCAGCTCACCTATGGGACAGGGGTTAGGGAATGAGCAGTTCTTC
clone_size: .
j_call: TRBJ2-1
v_call: TRBV18
d_call: TRBD1

cdr3_aa: CASSLATDPNVDTQYF
cdr3_nt: TGCGCCAGCAGTTTGGCGACGGACCCGAATGTGGATACGCAGTATTTT
clone_size: once
j_call: TRBJ2-3
v_call: TRBV5-1
d_call: .

cdr3_aa: CASSEEGLSTDTQYF
cdr3_nt: TGTGCCAGCAGTGAGGAAGGCCTAAGCACAGATACGCAGTATTTT
clone_size: .
j_call: TRBJ2-3
v_call: TRBV2
d_call: .

cdr3_aa: CASKGRSTDTQYF
cdr3_nt: TGTGCCAGTAAGGGACGCAGCACAGATACGCAGTATTTT
clone_size: .
j_call: TRBJ2-3
v_call: TRBV19
d_call: .

cdr3_aa: CASSLDGTSGSLYEQYF
cdr3_nt: TGTGCCAGCAGCTTAGATGGGACTAGCGGGAGCCTATACGAGCAGTACTTC
clone_size: .
j_call: TRBJ2-7
v_call: TRBV7-2
d_call: TRBD2

cdr3_aa: CASSFGGAQETQYF
cdr3_nt: TGTGCCAGCAGCTTCGGAGGGGCCCAAGAGACCCAGTACTTC
clone_size: .
j_call: TRBJ2-5
v_call: TRBV7-2
d_call: .

cdr3_aa: CASSVWEPSGFGEQYF
cdr3_nt: TGTGCCAGCAGCGTTTGGGAACCCTCAGGTTTCGGCGAGCAGTACTTC
clone_size: .
j_call: TRBJ2-7
v_call: TRBV9
d_call: .

cdr3_aa: CASSLVPSFTDTQYF
cdr3_nt: TGTGCCAGCAGCTTAGTGCCCTCATTCACAGATACGCAGTATTTT
clone_size: .
j_call: TRBJ2-3
v_call: TRBV7-2
d_call: .

cdr3_aa: CASSKLGSLAEAFF
cdr3_nt: TGTGCCAGCAGCAAATTGGGCAGTCTCGCTGAAGCTTTCTTT
clone_size: .
j_call: TRBJ1-1
v_call: TRBV21-1
d_call: .